This T cell receptor (beta chain) was recovered during a study of CD8+CD57+ T cells in acquired aplastic anemia. Flow cytometry had shown expanded CD8+CD57+ cells in the patients chosen for sequencing. The template used for profiling TCR beta VDJ and CDR3 was genomic DNA. TCRdb analysed the reads with MiXCR anew, one entry per CDR3 protein. The sample contains under 350,000 distinct CDR3 sequences, 50% to 65% of which appear only once. With respect to this clonotype: A much larger clone differs by one base, so this may be a read error.

Sequencing was performed on sorted CD4+, CD8+, or CD8+CD57+ T cells (not recorded which) from PBMCs. The clonotype was recovered from a human donor with aplastic anemia.

CDR3 residues: CASSRGLAGARETQYF. CDR3 nucleotide sequence: TGTGCCAGCTCGCGTGGACTAGCGGGCGCGCGAGAGACCCAGTACTTC. The J gene is TRBJ2-5, the V gene TRBV9; 11 positions agree with TRBD2. V shed 7 bases and J 4 bases; nucleotides not matched to a gene: 12. This CDR3 has 16 residues. CDR1 is SGDLS, CDR2 YYNGEE, per germline.